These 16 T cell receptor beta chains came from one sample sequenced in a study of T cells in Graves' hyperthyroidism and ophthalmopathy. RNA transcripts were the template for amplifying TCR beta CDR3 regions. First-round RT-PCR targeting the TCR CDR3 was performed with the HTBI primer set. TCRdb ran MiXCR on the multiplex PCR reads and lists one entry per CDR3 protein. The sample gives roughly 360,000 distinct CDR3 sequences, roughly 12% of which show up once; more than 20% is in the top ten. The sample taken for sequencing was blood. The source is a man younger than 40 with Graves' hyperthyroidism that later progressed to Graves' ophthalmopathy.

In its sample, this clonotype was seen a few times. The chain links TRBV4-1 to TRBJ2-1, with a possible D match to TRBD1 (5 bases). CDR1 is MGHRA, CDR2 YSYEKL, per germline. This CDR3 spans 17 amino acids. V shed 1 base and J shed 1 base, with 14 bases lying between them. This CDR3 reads CASSQARQLSSYNEQFF. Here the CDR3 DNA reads TGCGCCAGCAGCCAAGCGAGACAGTTGTCGTCCTACAATGAGCAGTTCTTC.

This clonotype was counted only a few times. As DNA, the CDR3 is TGCGCCAGCAGCCACCTCGCGGAGGGGTACGAGCAGTACTTC. Translation: CASSHLAEGYEQYF. The chain uses TRBV4-1 and TRBJ2-7; D may be TRBD2 (6 bases). Germline V CDR1 and CDR2: MGHRA, YSYEKL. Trimming stripped 3 bases from V and 4 bases from J, with 13 bases between. This CDR3 has 14 residues.

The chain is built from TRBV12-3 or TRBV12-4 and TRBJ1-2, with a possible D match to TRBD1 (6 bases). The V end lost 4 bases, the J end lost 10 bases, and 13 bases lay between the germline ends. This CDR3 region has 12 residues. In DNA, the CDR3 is TGTGCCAGCAGTTCCCCGACAGGCGACTACACCTTC. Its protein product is CASSSPTGDYTF.

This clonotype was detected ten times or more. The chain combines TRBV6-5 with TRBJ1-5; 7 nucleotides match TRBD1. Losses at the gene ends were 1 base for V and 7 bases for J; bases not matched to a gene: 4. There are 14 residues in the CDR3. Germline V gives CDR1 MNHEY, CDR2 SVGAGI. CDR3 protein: CASSYLGGGQPQHF. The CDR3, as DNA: TGTGCCAGCAGTTACTTAGGGGGCGGGCAGCCCCAGCATTTT.

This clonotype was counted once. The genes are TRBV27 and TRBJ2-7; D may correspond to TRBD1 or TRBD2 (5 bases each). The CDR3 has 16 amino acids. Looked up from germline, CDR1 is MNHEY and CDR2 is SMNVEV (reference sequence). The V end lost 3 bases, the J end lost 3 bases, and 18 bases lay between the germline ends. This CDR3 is CASSLVGTDNFYEQYF. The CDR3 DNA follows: TGTGCCAGCAGTTTGGTGGGGACCGACAACTTCTACGAGCAGTACTTC.

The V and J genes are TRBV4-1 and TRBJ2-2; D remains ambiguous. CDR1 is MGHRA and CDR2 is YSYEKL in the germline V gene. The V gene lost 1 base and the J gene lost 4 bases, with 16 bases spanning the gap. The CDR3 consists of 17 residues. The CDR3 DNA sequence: TGCGCCAGCAGCCAAGGTAATCAGGCGACGAGCACCGGGGAGCTGTTTTTT. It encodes CASSQGNQATSTGELFF.

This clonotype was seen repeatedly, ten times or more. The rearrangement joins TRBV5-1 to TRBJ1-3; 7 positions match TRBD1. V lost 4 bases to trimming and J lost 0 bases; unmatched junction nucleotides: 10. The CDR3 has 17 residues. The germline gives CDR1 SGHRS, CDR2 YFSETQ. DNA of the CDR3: TGCGCCAGCAGCGAGGCGACAGGGATCCGCTCTGGAAACACCATATATTTT. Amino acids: CASSEATGIRSGNTIYF.

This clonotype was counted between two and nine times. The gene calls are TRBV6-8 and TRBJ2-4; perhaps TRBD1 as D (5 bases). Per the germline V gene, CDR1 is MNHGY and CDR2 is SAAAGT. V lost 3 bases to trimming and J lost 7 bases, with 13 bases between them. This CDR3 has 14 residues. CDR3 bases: TGTGCCAGCAGTTATGGTCAGGGTAGGAACATTCAGTACTTC. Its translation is CASSYGQGRNIQYF.

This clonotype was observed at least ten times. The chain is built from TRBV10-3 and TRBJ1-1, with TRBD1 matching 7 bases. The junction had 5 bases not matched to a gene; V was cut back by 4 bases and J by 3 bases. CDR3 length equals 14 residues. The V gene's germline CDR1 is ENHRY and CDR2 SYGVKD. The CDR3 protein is CAISGGGAYTEAFF. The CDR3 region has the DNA TGTGCCATCAGTGGAGGGGGCGCGTACACTGAAGCTTTCTTT.

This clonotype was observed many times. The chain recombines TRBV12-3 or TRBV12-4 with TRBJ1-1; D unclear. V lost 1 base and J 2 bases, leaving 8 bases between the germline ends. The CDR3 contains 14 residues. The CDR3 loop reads CASSLGDINTEAFF. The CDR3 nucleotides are TGTGCCAGCAGTTTAGGTGACATAAACACTGAAGCTTTCTTT.

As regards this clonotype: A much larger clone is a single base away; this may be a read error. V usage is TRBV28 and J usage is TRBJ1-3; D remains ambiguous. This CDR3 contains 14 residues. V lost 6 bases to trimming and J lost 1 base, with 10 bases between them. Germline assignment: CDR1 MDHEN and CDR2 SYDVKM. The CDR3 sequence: CASRDGLSGNTIYF. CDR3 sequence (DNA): TGTGCCAGCAGGGACGGCCTGTCTGGAAACACCATATATTTT.

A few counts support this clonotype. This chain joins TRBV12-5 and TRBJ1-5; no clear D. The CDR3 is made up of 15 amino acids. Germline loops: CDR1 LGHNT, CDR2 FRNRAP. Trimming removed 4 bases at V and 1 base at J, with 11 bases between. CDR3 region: CASGSPAESNQPQHF. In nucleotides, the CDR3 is TGTGCTAGTGGTTCCCCAGCGGAAAGCAATCAGCCCCAGCATTTT. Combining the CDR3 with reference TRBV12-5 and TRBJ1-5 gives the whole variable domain DARVTQTPRHKVTEMGQEVTMRCQPILGHNTVFWYRQTMMQGLELLAYFRNRAPLDDSGMPKDRFSAEMPDATLATLKIQPSEPRDSAVYFCASGSPAESNQPQHFGDGTRLSIL.

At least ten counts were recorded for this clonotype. The CDR3 loop reads CASSLERTFRDTQYF. In DNA form, the CDR3 reads TGTGCCAGCAGCTTAGAACGGACTTTCCGAGATACGCAGTATTTT. The gene calls are TRBV7-8 and TRBJ2-3, with a weak D call TRBD2 (5 bases). Per germline, CDR1 SGHVS and CDR2 FQNEAQ. The CDR3 has 15 residues. Between the trimmed V and J ends, which lost 1 base and 5 bases, there was a span of 13 bases.

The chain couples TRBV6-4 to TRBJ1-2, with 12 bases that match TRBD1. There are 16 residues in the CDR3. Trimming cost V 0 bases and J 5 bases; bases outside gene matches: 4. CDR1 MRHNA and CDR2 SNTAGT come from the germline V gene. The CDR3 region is CASSDSGTGGTYGYTF. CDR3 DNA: TGTGCCAGCAGTGACTCTGGGACAGGGGGCACTTATGGCTACACCTTC.

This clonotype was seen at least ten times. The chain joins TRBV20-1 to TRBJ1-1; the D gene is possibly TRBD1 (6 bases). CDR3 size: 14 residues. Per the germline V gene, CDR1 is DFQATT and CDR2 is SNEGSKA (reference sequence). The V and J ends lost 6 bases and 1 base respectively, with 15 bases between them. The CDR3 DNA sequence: TGCAGTGCCCGAACAGGGAACTCGAACACTGAAGCTTTCTTT. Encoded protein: CSARTGNSNTEAFF.

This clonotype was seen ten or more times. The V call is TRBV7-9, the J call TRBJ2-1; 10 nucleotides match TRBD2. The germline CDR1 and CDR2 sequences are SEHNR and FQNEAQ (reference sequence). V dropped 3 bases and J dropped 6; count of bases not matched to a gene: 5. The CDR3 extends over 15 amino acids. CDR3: CASSFLAGAPNEQFF. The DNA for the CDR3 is TGTGCCAGCAGCTTCCTAGCGGGGGCCCCCAATGAGCAGTTCTTC.